This T cell receptor beta chain was retrieved from a study of T-cell memory formation after mild COVID-19. About the research overall: Largely donor-specific TCR clusters were found.

Via MiXCR, TCRdb re-called the 5' RACE reads, giving one row per CDR3 protein. The sample lists approximately 500,000 distinct CDR3 sequences; around 27% were seen once. A few counts support this clonotype. The J segment lost 1 base and the V segment lost 3 bases, leaving 3 bases of the junction unmatched. The CDR3 spans 17 residues. Germline values: CDR1 SGHDT, CDR2 YYEEEE. The receptor was isolated from an adult woman who had mild COVID-19 (a few samples of this study predate the infection). Cell type and time point are not known. The chain employs TRBV5-6 and TRBJ2-3, with 15 bases identical to TRBD2. What was sequenced was PBMCs or a T cell subset sorted from them (not recorded which). The CDR3 DNA sequence: TGTGCCAGCAGCTACGGACTAGCGGGGGGGGGCACAGATACGCAGTATTTT. The encoded protein is CASSYGLAGGGTDTQYF.